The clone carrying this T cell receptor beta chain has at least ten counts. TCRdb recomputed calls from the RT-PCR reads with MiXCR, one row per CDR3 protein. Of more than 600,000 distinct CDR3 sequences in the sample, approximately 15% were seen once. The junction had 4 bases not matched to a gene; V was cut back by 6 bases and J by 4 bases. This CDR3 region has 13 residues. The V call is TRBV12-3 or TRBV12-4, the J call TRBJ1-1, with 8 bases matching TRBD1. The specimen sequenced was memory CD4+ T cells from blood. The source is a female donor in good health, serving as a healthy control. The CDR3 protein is CASRRQGSTEAFF. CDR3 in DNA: TGTGCCAGCAGACGACAGGGGAGCACTGAAGCTTTCTTT.